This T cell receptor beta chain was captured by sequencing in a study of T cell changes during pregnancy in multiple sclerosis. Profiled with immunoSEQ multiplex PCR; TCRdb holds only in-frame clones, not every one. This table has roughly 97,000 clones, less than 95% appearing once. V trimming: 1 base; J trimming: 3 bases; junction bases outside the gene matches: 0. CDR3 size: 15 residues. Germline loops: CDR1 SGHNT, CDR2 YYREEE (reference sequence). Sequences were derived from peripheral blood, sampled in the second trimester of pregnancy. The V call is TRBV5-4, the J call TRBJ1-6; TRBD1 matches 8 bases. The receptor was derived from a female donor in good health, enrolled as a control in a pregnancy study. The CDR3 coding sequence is TGTGCCAGCAGCTTGACAGGGGGCTATAATTCACCCCTCCACTTT. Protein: CASSLTGGYNSPLHF. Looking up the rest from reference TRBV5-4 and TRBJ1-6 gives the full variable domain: ETGVTQSPTHLIKTRGQQVTLRCSSQSGHNTVSWYQQALGQGPQFIFQYYREEENGRGNFPPRFSGLQFPNYSSELNVNALELDDSALYLCASSLTGGYNSPLHFGNGTRLTVT.